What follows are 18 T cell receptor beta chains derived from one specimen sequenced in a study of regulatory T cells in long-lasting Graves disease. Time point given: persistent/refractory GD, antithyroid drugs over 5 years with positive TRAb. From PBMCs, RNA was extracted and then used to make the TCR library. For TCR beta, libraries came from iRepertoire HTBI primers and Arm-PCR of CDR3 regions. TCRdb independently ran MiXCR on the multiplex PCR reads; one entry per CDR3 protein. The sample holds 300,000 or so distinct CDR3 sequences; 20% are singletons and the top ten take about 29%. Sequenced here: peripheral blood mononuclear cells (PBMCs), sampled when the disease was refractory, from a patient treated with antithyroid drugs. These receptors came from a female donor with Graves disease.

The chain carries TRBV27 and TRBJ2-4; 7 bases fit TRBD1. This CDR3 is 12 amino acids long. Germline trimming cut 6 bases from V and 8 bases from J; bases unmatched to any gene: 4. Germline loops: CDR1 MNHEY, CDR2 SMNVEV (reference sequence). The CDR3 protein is CASRNRGDIQYF. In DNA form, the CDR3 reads TGTGCCAGCAGGAACAGGGGAGACATTCAGTACTTC.

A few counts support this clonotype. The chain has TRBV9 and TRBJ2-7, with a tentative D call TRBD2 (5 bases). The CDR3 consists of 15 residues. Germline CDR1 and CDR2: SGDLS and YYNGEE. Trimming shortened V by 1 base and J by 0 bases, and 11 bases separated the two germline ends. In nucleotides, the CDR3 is TGTGCCAGCAGCGTAACCGTGGGGAGCTCCTACGAGCAGTACTTC. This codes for CASSVTVGSSYEQYF.

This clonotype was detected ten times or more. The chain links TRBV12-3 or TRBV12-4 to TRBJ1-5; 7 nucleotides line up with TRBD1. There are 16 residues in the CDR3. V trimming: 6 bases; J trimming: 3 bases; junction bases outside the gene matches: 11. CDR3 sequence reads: CASRPGTGDTNQPQHF. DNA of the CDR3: TGTGCCAGCAGACCGGGAACAGGGGATACCAATCAGCCCCAGCATTTT.

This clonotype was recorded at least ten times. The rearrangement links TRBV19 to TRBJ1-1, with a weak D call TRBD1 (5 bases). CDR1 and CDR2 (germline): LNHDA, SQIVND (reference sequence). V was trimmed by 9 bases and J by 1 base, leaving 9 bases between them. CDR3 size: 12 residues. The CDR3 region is CASAGQNTEAFF. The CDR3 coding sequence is TGTGCCAGCGCAGGACAGAACACTGAAGCTTTCTTT.

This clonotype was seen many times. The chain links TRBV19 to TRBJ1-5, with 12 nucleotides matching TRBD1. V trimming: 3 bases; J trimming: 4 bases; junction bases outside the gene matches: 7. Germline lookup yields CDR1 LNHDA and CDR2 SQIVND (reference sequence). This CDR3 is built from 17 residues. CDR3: CASSIRDRGLWNQPQHF. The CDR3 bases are TGTGCCAGTAGTATCCGGGACAGGGGGCTTTGGAATCAGCCCCAGCATTTT. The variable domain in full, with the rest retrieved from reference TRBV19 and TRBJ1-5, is DGGITQSPKYLFRKEGQNVTLSCEQNLNHDAMYWYRQDPGQGLRLIYYSQIVNDFQKGDIAEGYSVSREKKESFPLTVTSAQKNPTAFYLCASSIRDRGLWNQPQHFGDGTRLSIL.

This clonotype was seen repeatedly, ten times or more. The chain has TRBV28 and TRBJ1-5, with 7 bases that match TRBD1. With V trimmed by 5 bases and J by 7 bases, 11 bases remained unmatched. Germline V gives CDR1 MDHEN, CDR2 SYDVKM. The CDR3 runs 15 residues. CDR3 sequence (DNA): TGTGCCAGCAGTCGGAATGACAGGGATGGACAGCCCCAGCATTTT. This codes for CASSRNDRDGQPQHF.

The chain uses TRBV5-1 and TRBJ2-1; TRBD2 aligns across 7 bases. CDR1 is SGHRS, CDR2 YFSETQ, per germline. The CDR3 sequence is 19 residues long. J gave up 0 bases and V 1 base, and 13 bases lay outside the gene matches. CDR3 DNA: TGCGCCAGCAGCTTGAGGTCGTCTGGCGGGAGTACCTCCTACAATGAGCAGTTCTTC. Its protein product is CASSLRSSGGSTSYNEQFF.

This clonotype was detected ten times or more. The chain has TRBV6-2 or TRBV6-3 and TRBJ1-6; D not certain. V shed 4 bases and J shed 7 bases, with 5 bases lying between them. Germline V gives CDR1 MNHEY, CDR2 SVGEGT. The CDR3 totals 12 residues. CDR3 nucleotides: TGTGCCAGCAGTTTACGAAATTCACCCCTCCACTTT. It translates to CASSLRNSPLHF.

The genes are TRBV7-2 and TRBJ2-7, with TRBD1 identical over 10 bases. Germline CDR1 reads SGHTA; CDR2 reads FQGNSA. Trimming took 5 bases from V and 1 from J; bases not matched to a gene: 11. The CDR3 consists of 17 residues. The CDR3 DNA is TGTGCCAGCAGCCTACTCGGGGTGGGACAGGGGTCCTACGAGCAGTACTTC. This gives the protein CASSLLGVGQGSYEQYF.

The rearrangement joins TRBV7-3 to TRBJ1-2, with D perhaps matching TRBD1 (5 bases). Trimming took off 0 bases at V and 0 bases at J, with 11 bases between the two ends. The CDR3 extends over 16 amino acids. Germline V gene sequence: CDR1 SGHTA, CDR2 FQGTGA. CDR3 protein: CASSLTGGTTNYGYTF. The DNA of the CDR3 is TGTGCCAGCAGCTTAACCGGCGGGACCACTAACTATGGCTACACCTTC.

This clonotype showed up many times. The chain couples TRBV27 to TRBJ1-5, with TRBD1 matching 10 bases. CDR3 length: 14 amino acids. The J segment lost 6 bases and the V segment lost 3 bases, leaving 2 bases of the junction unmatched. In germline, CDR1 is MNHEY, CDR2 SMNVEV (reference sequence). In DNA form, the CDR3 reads TGTGCCAGCAGTTTGCGGACAGGGGGTCAGCCCCAGCATTTT. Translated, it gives CASSLRTGGQPQHF.

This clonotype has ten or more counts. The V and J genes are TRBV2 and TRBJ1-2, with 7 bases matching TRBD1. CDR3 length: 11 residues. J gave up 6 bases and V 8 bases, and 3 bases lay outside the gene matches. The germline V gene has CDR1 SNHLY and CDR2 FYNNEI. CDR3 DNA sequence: TGTGCCAGCGGACAGGACAATGGCTACACCTTC. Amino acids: CASGQDNGYTF.

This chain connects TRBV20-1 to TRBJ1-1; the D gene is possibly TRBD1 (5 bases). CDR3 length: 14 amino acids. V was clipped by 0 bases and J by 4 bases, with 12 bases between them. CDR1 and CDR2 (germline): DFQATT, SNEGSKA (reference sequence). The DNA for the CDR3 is TGCAGTGCTAGAGATTCAGGGTATGGCACTGAAGCTTTCTTT. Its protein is CSARDSGYGTEAFF.

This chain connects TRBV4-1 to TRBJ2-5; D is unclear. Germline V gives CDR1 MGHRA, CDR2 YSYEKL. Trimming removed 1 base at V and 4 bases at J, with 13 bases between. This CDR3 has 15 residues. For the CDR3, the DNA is TGCGCCAGCAGCCAAGTATTAGCTTCCGGAGAGACCCAGTACTTC. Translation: CASSQVLASGETQYF.

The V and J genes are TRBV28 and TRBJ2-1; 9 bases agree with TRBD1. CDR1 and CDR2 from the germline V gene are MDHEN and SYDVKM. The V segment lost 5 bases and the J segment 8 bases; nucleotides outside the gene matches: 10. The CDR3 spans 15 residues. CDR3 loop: CASSEMDRGLDEQFF. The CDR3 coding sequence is TGTGCCAGCAGTGAGATGGACAGGGGTTTGGATGAGCAGTTCTTC. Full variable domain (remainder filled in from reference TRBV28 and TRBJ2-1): DVKVTQSSRYLVKRTGEKVFLECVQDMDHENMFWYRQDPGLGLRLIYFSYDVKMKEKGDIPEGYSVSREKKERFSLILESASTNQTSMYLCASSEMDRGLDEQFFGPGTRLTVL.

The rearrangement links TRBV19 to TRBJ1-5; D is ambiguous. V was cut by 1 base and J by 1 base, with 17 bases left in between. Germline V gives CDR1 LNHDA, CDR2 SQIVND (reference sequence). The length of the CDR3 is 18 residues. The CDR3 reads CASSIGPFRASSNQPQHF. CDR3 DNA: TGTGCCAGTAGTATAGGACCATTCCGAGCCAGCAGCAATCAGCCCCAGCATTTT.

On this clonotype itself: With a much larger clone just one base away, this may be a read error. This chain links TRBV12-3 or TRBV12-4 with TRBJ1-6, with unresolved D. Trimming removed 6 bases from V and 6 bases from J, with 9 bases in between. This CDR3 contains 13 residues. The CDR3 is CASSPGSNSPLHF. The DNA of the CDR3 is TGTGCCAGCAGCCCCGGGAGTAATTCACCCCTCCACTTT.

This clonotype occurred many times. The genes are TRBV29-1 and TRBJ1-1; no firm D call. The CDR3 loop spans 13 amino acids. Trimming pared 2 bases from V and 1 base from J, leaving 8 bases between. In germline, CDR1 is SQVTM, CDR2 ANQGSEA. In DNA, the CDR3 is TGCAGCGTTGAACTAGGTCCGAACACTGAAGCTTTCTTT. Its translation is CSVELGPNTEAFF.